This T cell receptor (beta chain) was profiled in a study of tumor and adjacent non-tumor tissue in lung cancer. As for the study in general: Stage I to III disease affected roughly ten men and 4 or 5 women aged about 30 to 85. Overall study results and limits: Compared with tumor, normal lung showed significantly lower TCR diversity.

In germline, CDR1 is SGHNT, CDR2 YENEEA. This CDR3 has 13 amino acids. RNA was extracted from bulk tissue without any cell sorting. Donors were chemotherapy-naive, newly diagnosed lung cancer surgical patients in China, August–November 2014. Three rounds of nested PCR, following a modified ARM-PCR protocol, produced the TCRbeta library. TCRdb called the multiplex PCR reads again in MiXCR, with one record for every CDR3 protein. The sample yields about 66,000 distinct CDR3 sequences, 73% seen once. Comment on this clonotype: Its matching antigen is unknown.

This clonotype was sampled from a man between 60 and 75 years old with non-small cell lung cancer. This chain uses TRBV11-3 with TRBJ1-1; 7 bases agree with TRBD1. Sequencing input: lung tumor tissue. The CDR3 here is CSSSYGTDTEAFF. Written as DNA, the CDR3 is TGTAGCAGCAGTTATGGGACAGACACTGAAGCTTTCTTT.